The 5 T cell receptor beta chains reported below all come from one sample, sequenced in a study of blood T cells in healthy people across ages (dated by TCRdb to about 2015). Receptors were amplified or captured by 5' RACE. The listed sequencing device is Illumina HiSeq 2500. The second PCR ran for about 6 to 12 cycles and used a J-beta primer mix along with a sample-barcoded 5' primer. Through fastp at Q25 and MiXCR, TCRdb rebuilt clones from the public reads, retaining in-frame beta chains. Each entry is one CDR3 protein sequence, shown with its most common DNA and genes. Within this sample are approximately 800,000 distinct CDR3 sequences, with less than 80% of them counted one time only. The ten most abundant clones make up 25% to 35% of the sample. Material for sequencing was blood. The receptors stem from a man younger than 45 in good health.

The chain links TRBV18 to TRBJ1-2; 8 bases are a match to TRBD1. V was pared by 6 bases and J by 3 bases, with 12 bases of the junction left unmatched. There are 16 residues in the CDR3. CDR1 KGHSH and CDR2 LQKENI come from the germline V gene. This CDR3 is CASSKGQADPHYGYTF. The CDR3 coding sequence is TGTGCCAGCTCGAAGGGACAGGCCGACCCCCACTATGGCTACACCTTC. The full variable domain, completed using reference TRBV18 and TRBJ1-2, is NAGVMQNPRHLVRRRGQEARLRCSPMKGHSHVYWYRQLPEEGLKFMVYLQKENIIDESGMPKERFSAEFPKEGPSILRIQQVVRGDSAAYFCASSKGQADPHYGYTFGSGTRLTVV.

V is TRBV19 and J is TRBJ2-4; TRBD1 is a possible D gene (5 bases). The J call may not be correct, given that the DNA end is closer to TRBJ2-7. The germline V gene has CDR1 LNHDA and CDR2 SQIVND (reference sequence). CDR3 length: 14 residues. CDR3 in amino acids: CASSIADTYYEQYF. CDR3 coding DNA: TGTGCCAGTAGTATCGCGGACACTTACTACGAGCAGTACTTC.

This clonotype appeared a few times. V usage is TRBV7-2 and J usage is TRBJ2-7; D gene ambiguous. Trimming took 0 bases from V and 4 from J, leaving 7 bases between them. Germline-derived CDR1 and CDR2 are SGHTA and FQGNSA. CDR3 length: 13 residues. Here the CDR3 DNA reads TGTGCCAGCAGCTTAGCCAATGTTTACGAGCAGTACTTC. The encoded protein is CASSLANVYEQYF.

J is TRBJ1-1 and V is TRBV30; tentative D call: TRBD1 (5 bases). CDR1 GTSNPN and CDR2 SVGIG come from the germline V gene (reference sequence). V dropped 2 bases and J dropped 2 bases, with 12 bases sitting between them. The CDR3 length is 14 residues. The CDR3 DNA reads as TGTGCCTGGAGTACCAAAAGGGGAAACACTGAAGCTTTCTTT. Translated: CAWSTKRGNTEAFF.

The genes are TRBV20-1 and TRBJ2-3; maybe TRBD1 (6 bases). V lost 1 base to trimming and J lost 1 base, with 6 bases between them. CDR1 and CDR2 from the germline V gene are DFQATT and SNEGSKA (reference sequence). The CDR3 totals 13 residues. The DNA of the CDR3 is TGCAGTGCTAGAGGGACAGGCACAGATACGCAGTATTTT. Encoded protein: CSARGTGTDTQYF.